The TCR beta chain described here comes from a study of somatic mutations in cytotoxic T cells in rheumatoid arthritis. Study at large: Using a FACSAria II or Sony SH800, a portion of the V beta antibody-stained T-cell populations were flow-sorted at nearly 100% purity, and among those populations were V beta1+ cells that were then sequenced for TCRB. Notes on the study in general: Adjustment for multiple comparisons was not applied to the slight TRBV07 underrepresentation observed in rheumatoid arthritis patients. Within 8 of 65 patients, the single biggest CD8+ clone made up more than 20% of CD8+ cells.

V was clipped by 3 bases and J by 7 bases, with 12 bases between them. The CDR3 extends over 13 amino acids. Germline assignment: CDR1 LNHDA and CDR2 SQIVND (reference sequence). In the case of this clone: Its antigen is unknown.

The method was immunoSEQ multiplex PCR; TCRdb's version includes in-frame clones alone and lacks a portion of them. The profile shows around 23,000 clones, roughly 69% of them singletons. CD4+ and CD8+ cells were isolated by positive magnetic bead selection, with purity checked by flow cytometry. This TCR was sampled from a woman aged 18 to 35 in good health. The specimen was CD8+ T cells sorted from blood. V is TRBV19 and J is TRBJ1-1; tentatively, D is TRBD1 (5 bases). As DNA, the CDR3 is TGTGCCAGTAGTATTTGGGGACGGGTTGAAGCTTTCTTT. Translated: CASSIWGRVEAFF. Combining the CDR3 with reference TRBV19 and TRBJ1-1 gives the whole variable domain DGGITQSPKYLFRKEGQNVTLSCEQNLNHDAMYWYRQDPGQGLRLIYYSQIVNDFQKGDIAEGYSVSREKKESFPLTVTSAQKNPTAFYLCASSIWGRVEAFFGQGTRLTVV.